The 21 T cell receptor beta chains in this list originate from one sample, sequenced in a study of cytomegalovirus exposure and HLA in healthy donors. Primers: 60 Vbeta forward and 13 Jbeta reverse. Profiling relied on immunoSEQ multiplex PCR, and the TCRdb table lists in-frame clones only, not all of them. This repertoire shows more than 85,000 clones, over 65% found once; its top ten account for roughly 1.2%. Sequencing used PBMCs. The receptors were sampled from a woman aged 25 to 39 in good health and CMV-seronegative.

The chain combines TRBV16 with TRBJ2-5, with 7 bases that match TRBD2. Trimming at V came to 4 bases and at J to 3 bases, leaving 8 bases not matched to a gene. The CDR3 spans 15 residues. Germline V lookup: CDR1 KGHSY, CDR2 FQNENV. CDR3 region: CASSPTGGLEETQYF. DNA of the CDR3: TGTGCCAGCAGCCCCACGGGGGGACTCGAAGAGACCCAGTACTTC.

V gene TRBV15 combines with J gene TRBJ1-4; D perhaps matches TRBD1 (5 bases). The CDR3 contains 16 residues. Trimming pared 6 bases from V and 4 bases from J, leaving 18 bases between. The germline gives CDR1 LNHNV, CDR2 YYDKDF (reference sequence). The CDR3 region is CATRWRGGANNEKLFF. Written as DNA, the CDR3 is TGTGCCACCAGATGGAGGGGCGGGGCAAATAATGAAAAACTGTTTTTT.

Only one count was recorded for this clone. The chain is built from TRBV7-9 and TRBJ1-1, with D maybe TRBD1 (5 bases). Germline lookup yields CDR1 SEHNR and CDR2 FQNEAQ (reference sequence). V gave up 2 bases and J gave up 5 bases, with 12 bases separating them. The CDR3 covers 14 residues. CDR3 region: CASSLSWGRTEAFF. In DNA, the CDR3 is TGTGCCAGCAGCTTATCCTGGGGCCGAACTGAAGCTTTCTTT.

This sequence joins TRBV9 and TRBJ2-4; 7 nucleotides agree with TRBD1. The ends lost 4 bases at V and 5 bases at J; junction bases unmatched: 3. This CDR3 spans 13 amino acids. The germline V gene encodes CDR1 SGDLS and CDR2 YYNGEE. The CDR3 protein is CASSLGTENIQYF. The CDR3, as DNA: TGTGCCAGCAGCCTAGGGACAGAAAACATTCAGTACTTC.

The chain couples TRBV9 to TRBJ2-3; D possibly corresponds to TRBD1 (5 bases). Germline V lookup: CDR1 SGDLS, CDR2 YYNGEE. CDR3 length: 15 amino acids. Trimming removed 4 bases from V and 9 bases from J, with 21 bases in between. CDR3 in DNA: TGTGCCAGCAGCCCTACTGACAGCGATTCTTTGACGCAGTATTTT. This translates into CASSPTDSDSLTQYF.

There are a few counts of this clone. This chain joins TRBV29-1 and TRBJ1-1; no firm D call. There are 11 residues in the CDR3. V was pared by 7 bases and J by 5 bases, with 11 bases between. Germline CDR1 is SQVTM and CDR2 is ANQGSEA. CDR3 residues: CSALLPTEAFF. CDR3 in DNA: TGCAGCGCCCTCCTACCTACTGAAGCTTTCTTT.

This CDR3 reads CAISATGMREETQYF. CDR3 nucleotides: TGTGCCATCAGTGCGACAGGGATGAGGGAAGAGACCCAGTACTTC. The J gene is TRBJ2-5, the V gene TRBV10-3; 7 bases agree with TRBD1. The CDR3 is 15 amino acids. The germline V gene has CDR1 ENHRY and CDR2 SYGVKD. V lost 4 bases, J lost 3 bases, and 8 bases stayed unmatched.

The chain carries TRBV5-4 and TRBJ1-2, with unresolved D. This CDR3 has 16 residues. Trimming pared 0 bases from V and 0 bases from J, leaving 12 bases between. Germline CDR1 is SGHNT and CDR2 is YYREEE (reference sequence). The DNA for the CDR3 is TGTGCCAGCAGCTTGGTTGGGCCTCTACCTAACTATGGCTACACCTTC. This sequence encodes CASSLVGPLPNYGYTF.

This chain uses TRBV1 with TRBJ1-4. TRBV1 is listed as a pseudogene. This CDR3 region has 14 residues. As DNA, the CDR3 is TGCACCAGCAGCTCCCATCCGGGGGGGGGAAAACTGTTTTTT. It yields the protein CTSSSHPGGGKLFF.

The J gene is TRBJ1-2, the V gene TRBV7-9; 8 nucleotides align to TRBD1. Germline V CDR1 and CDR2: SEHNR, FQNEAQ (reference sequence). The J segment lost 2 bases and the V segment lost 0 bases, leaving 8 bases of the junction unmatched. The CDR3 is 17 residues long. The CDR3: CASSLAHQGALNYGYTF. CDR3 coding DNA: TGTGCCAGCAGCTTAGCGCATCAGGGGGCCTTAAACTATGGCTACACCTTC.

The chain links TRBV5-4 to TRBJ1-1; 7 bases align to TRBD1. The CDR3 is 17 amino acids. Germline V CDR1 and CDR2: SGHNT, YYREEE (reference sequence). Trimming cost V 1 base and J 2 bases; bases outside gene matches: 11. CDR3 DNA sequence: TGTGCCAGCAGCTTGAGCACACTGGACAGGACCAACACTGAAGCTTTCTTT. Protein: CASSLSTLDRTNTEAFF.

The chain has TRBV30 and TRBJ2-7; TRBD1 is a possible D gene (6 bases). The length of the CDR3 is 15 residues. CDR1 is GTSNPN, CDR2 SVGIG, per germline (reference sequence). V gave up 0 bases and J gave up 3 bases, with 15 bases separating them. CDR3 region: CAWSVGRGVSYEQYF. The CDR3 DNA reads as TGTGCCTGGAGTGTAGGCAGGGGCGTAAGCTACGAGCAGTACTTC.

The chain joins TRBV7-2 to TRBJ2-3; no definite D call. The CDR3 runs 12 residues. Trimming took 4 bases from V and 6 from J, leaving 8 bases between them. Germline V lookup: CDR1 SGHTA, CDR2 FQGNSA. DNA of the CDR3: TGTGCCAGCAGCTCGAGTCCCGATACGCAGTATTTT. It encodes CASSSSPDTQYF. Variable domain in full (rest from reference TRBV7-2 and TRBJ2-3): GAGVSQSPSNKVTEKGKDVELRCDPISGHTALYWYRQSLGQGLEFLIYFQGNSAPDKSGLPSDRFSAERTGGSVSTLTIQRTQQEDSAVYLCASSSSPDTQYFGPGTRLTVL.

The V call is TRBV7-2, the J call TRBJ1-5; TRBD1 matches 9 bases. Germline CDR1 is SGHTA and CDR2 is FQGNSA. The CDR3 consists of 15 residues. Unmatched junction bases numbered 9, after V lost 5 bases and J lost 7 bases. In nucleotides, the CDR3 is TGTGCCAGCAGCCTCTCCGGGACAGGGAACCAGCCCCAGCATTTT. This codes for CASSLSGTGNQPQHF.

Remarks on this clone: The same CDR3 can be traced to other DNA sequences in this sample. The chain links TRBV18 to TRBJ2-7; weak D call: TRBD1 (5 bases). Trimming pared 2 bases from V and 2 bases from J, leaving 10 bases between. From germline, CDR1 is KGHSH and CDR2 LQKENI. The CDR3 extends over 14 amino acids. The CDR3 loop reads CASSPGREPYEQYF. CDR3 nucleotides: TGTGCCAGCTCACCAGGCAGGGAACCCTACGAGCAGTACTTC.

V gene TRBV5-4 combines with J gene TRBJ2-7; TRBD2 aligns across 11 bases. This CDR3 has 16 residues. V lost 1 base and J lost 7; bases outside the gene matches: 10. CDR1 and CDR2 (germline): SGHNT, YYREEE (reference sequence). CDR3 nucleotides: TGTGCCAGCAGCTTGCCTGTAGCGGGGGGGCCCCCGGAGCAGTACTTC. Its translation is CASSLPVAGGPPEQYF.

The chain links TRBV5-6 to TRBJ2-7, with D tentatively TRBD2 (6 bases). The germline CDR1 and CDR2 sequences are SGHDT and YYEEEE. The length of the CDR3 is 13 residues. Trimming took off 2 bases at V and 1 base at J, with 7 bases between the two ends. CDR3 coding DNA: TGTGCCAGCAGCTTTGGGGGGTCCTACGAGCAGTACTTC. Translated: CASSFGGSYEQYF.

This clone has only a few counts. The chain is built from TRBV2 and TRBJ2-7, with 12 positions matching TRBD1. Germline V gives CDR1 SNHLY, CDR2 FYNNEI. This CDR3 is 14 amino acids long. Trimming at V came to 8 bases and at J to 7 bases, leaving 9 bases not matched to a gene. The CDR3: CASEPGQGAREQYF. The CDR3 DNA is TGTGCCAGCGAACCGGGACAGGGGGCCAGGGAGCAGTACTTC.

The CDR3 DNA reads TGTGCCTGGAGTGTACGGGGCAGGGGGCCCCGGATGAACACTGAAGCTTTCTTT. Translation gives CAWSVRGRGPRMNTEAFF. The chain carries TRBV30 and TRBJ1-1; 8 bases agree with TRBD1. Germline V gives CDR1 GTSNPN, CDR2 SVGIG (reference sequence). V shed 0 bases, J shed 0 bases, and the junction held 12 bases outside the gene matches. The CDR3 contains 18 residues.

The rearrangement joins TRBV10-3 to TRBJ2-1, with 15 bases aligning to TRBD2. The CDR3 sequence is 20 residues long. Germline assignment: CDR1 ENHRY and CDR2 SYGVKD. The junction had 13 bases not matched to a gene; V was cut back by 3 bases and J by 4 bases. CDR3 loop: CAISDRPGTSGRLGYNEQFF. The CDR3 DNA is TGTGCCATCAGTGACCGGCCCGGGACTAGCGGGAGGCTGGGTTACAATGAGCAGTTCTTC.

Comment on this clone: Other DNA sequences in this specimen translate into the identical CDR3. CDR3 residues: CAIGGQGAYEQYF. The CDR3 DNA is TGTGCCATCGGGGGACAGGGGGCCTACGAGCAGTACTTC. This chain links TRBV10-3 with TRBJ2-7; 11 bases agree with TRBD1. This CDR3 is built from 13 residues. CDR1 is ENHRY and CDR2 is SYGVKD in the germline V gene. V shed 8 bases and J 2 bases; nucleotides not matched to a gene: 2.